This T cell receptor beta chain was identified in a study of cytomegalovirus exposure and HLA in healthy donors. General study results and limits: The investigators catalogued some 160 TCR beta chains as cytomegalovirus-associated. According to a later analysis, donors in an Asian-associated ancestry cluster reportedly had fewer N-insertions than the roughly 630-donor mean.

The V gene's germline CDR1 is DFQATT and CDR2 SNEGSKA (reference sequence). The V and J ends lost 0 bases and 12 bases respectively, with 9 bases between them. The CDR3 covers 11 residues. With regard to this clone: Antigen: not known.

Healthy bone marrow donors made up the donor group. In the PCR, 60 Vbeta and 13 Jbeta primers were used. TCRdb's copy holds only in-frame clones and misses some; the assay was immunoSEQ multiplex PCR. This table holds 160,000 or so clones, almost 80% found once. The material sequenced was PBMCs. The J gene is TRBJ2-4, the V gene TRBV20-1; D gene ambiguous. The clonotype originates from a man between 35 and 55 years old in good health and CMV-seropositive. Here the CDR3 DNA reads TGCAGTGCTAGAGATCGGTCGGGTCAGTACTTC. Amino acid sequence: CSARDRSGQYF.